The next 28 T cell receptor beta chains were all read from a single sample in a study of early T cells in non-severe SARS-CoV-2 infection. TCRdb used MiXCR to reprocess the 5' RACE reads, holding one entry per CDR3 protein. The table shows tens of thousands of distinct CDR3 sequences, with 9.5% to 15% occurring only once. The sequenced sample was whole blood, obtained at baseline. The source of these receptors is an adult who was a healthcare worker with PCR-confirmed SARS-CoV-2 infection or an uninfected control (not recorded which).

This clonotype was picked up a small number of times. The gene calls are TRBV6-6 and TRBJ2-5; D is unresolved. Germline CDR1 MNHNY, CDR2 SVGAGI (reference sequence). V lost 2 bases and J 4 bases, leaving 8 bases between the germline ends. This CDR3 region has 13 residues. This CDR3 reads CASSYVGIETQYF. The CDR3 DNA is TGTGCCAGCAGTTACGTAGGGATAGAGACCCAGTACTTC.

This clonotype was seen at least ten times. The chain combines TRBV5-1 with TRBJ2-7; TRBD1 matches at 9 bases. The CDR3 is made up of 16 amino acids. Germline V lookup: CDR1 SGHRS, CDR2 YFSETQ. The junction had 14 bases not matched to a gene; V was cut back by 4 bases and J by 6 bases. In DNA form, the CDR3 reads TGCGCCAGCAGCCCATCTGCGGGACAGGGATCCATCGAGCAGTACTTC. Protein product: CASSPSAGQGSIEQYF. Using reference TRBV5-1 and TRBJ2-7 for the parts outside the CDR3, the full variable domain is KAGVTQTPRYLIKTRGQQVTLSCSPISGHRSVSWYQQTPGQGLQFLFEYFSETQRNKGNFPGRFSGRQFSNSRSEMNVSTLELGDSALYLCASSPSAGQGSIEQYFGPGTRLTVT.

V usage is TRBV6-1 and J usage is TRBJ1-5; D is unresolved. The germline gives CDR1 MNHNS, CDR2 SASEGT. Trimming left V 5 bases short and J 3 bases short, with 2 bases between. The CDR3 is made up of 11 amino acids. The CDR3 reads CASSFNQPQHF. The CDR3 DNA is TGTGCCAGCAGTTTCAATCAGCCCCAGCATTTT.

The sample holds a few counts of this clonotype. The chain uses TRBV10-3 and TRBJ2-3; D gene ambiguous. The V end was cut by 6 bases, the J end by 3 bases, with 7 bases between. CDR3 size: 12 residues. Germline values: CDR1 ENHRY, CDR2 SYGVKD. The CDR3 sequence: CAISEGTDTQYF. In DNA form, the CDR3 reads TGTGCCATCAGCGAAGGGACAGATACGCAGTATTTT.

The chain links TRBV20-1 to TRBJ2-3; the D is unclear. The CDR3 has 15 amino acids. V lost 2 bases and J lost 0, with 12 bases in between. In germline, CDR1 is DFQATT, CDR2 SNEGSKA (reference sequence). This chain's CDR3 is CSARTVGSSTDTQYF. The CDR3 nucleotides are TGCAGTGCTAGAACCGTTGGCTCCAGCACAGATACGCAGTATTTT.

This clonotype was seen many times. The chain's CDR3 is CASSSYRATEAFF. The CDR3, as DNA: TGTGCCAGCAGCTCTTACAGGGCCACTGAAGCTTTCTTT. This chain connects TRBV13 to TRBJ1-1, with D possibly being TRBD1 (6 bases). The CDR3 covers 13 residues. The V end lost 4 bases, the J end lost 4 bases, and 10 bases lay between the germline ends. Germline V gene lookup returns CDR1 PRHDT and CDR2 FYEKMQ (reference sequence).

This clonotype appeared many times. CDR3 in amino acids: CASSQDRRSYGYTF. The CDR3 DNA sequence: TGCGCCAGCAGCCAAGATAGGCGGAGCTATGGCTACACCTTC. V and J are TRBV4-1 and TRBJ1-2; D is undetermined. V shed 0 bases and J shed 4 bases, with 9 bases lying between them. The V gene's germline CDR1 is MGHRA and CDR2 YSYEKL. There are 14 residues in the CDR3.

This clonotype was detected many times. The chain uses TRBV29-1 and TRBJ1-1; D gene ambiguous. CDR1 SQVTM and CDR2 ANQGSEA come from the germline V gene. CDR3 length equals 14 residues. V lost 4 bases and J lost 0, with 12 bases in between. The CDR3 region is CSVGVDILNTEAFF. CDR3 coding DNA: TGCAGCGTTGGGGTGGATATTTTGAACACTGAAGCTTTCTTT.

This clonotype has more than one count but fewer than ten. The chain links TRBV7-8 to TRBJ1-2; D is uncertain. Germline assignment: CDR1 SGHVS and CDR2 FQNEAQ. This CDR3 is 13 amino acids long. V was shortened by 6 bases and J by 1 base, with 9 bases between the two germline ends. Written as DNA, the CDR3 is TGTGCCAGCAGTCCGACACTTAACTATGGCTACACCTTC. Protein sequence: CASSPTLNYGYTF. Based on the CDR3 plus reference TRBV7-8 and TRBJ1-2, the full variable domain is GAGVSQSPRYKVAKRGQDVALRCDPISGHVSLFWYQQALGQGPEFLTYFQNEAQLDKSGLPSDRFFAERPEGSVSTLKIQRTQQEDSAVYLCASSPTLNYGYTFGSGTRLTVV.

This clonotype was seen only a few times. The chain has TRBV7-2 and TRBJ1-4; unclear D gene. CDR1 and CDR2 (germline): SGHTA, FQGNSA. V was shortened by 5 bases and J by 8 bases, with 9 bases between the two germline ends. CDR3 length: 12 amino acids. The CDR3: CASSGPLEKLFF. The CDR3 DNA reads TGTGCCAGCAGCGGACCCTTAGAAAAACTGTTTTTT. The complete variable domain, with remaining parts taken from reference TRBV7-2 and TRBJ1-4, reads GAGVSQSPSNKVTEKGKDVELRCDPISGHTALYWYRQSLGQGLEFLIYFQGNSAPDKSGLPSDRFSAERTGGSVSTLTIQRTQQEDSAVYLCASSGPLEKLFFGSGTQLSVL.

This clonotype was recorded many times. The J gene is TRBJ1-3, the V gene TRBV11-2; the D is unclear. The V gene's germline CDR1 is SGHAT and CDR2 FQNNGV. This CDR3 comprises 16 residues. The germline V and J ends were trimmed by 2 bases and 0 bases, with 11 bases remaining between them. CDR3 sequence: CASSLSEGISGNTIYF. In DNA form, the CDR3 reads TGTGCCAGCAGCTTATCGGAGGGAATCTCTGGAAACACCATATATTTT.

There are a few counts of this clonotype. The chain carries TRBV7-6 and TRBJ2-1, with 8 bases fitting TRBD2. The germline V gene encodes CDR1 SGHVS and CDR2 FNYEAQ. Trimming took 5 bases from V and 7 from J; bases not matched to a gene: 13. The CDR3 loop spans 16 amino acids. In DNA, the CDR3 is TGTGCCAGCAGCCGTCGGTGGAGCGGGAGTGGGAATGAGCAGTTCTTC. Its translation: CASSRRWSGSGNEQFF.

V and J are TRBV5-4 and TRBJ1-1; D not certain. Trimming took 5 bases from V and 3 from J, leaving 26 bases between them. Per germline, CDR1 SGHNT and CDR2 YYREEE (reference sequence). The CDR3 length is 18 residues. The DNA for the CDR3 is TGTGCCAGCAGTTTTGGACGGCCGGGCGGTTACGAAGACACTGAAGCTTTCTTT. This sequence encodes CASSFGRPGGYEDTEAFF.

The chain combines TRBV10-1 with TRBJ2-3, with TRBD2 matching over 7 bases. Unmatched junction bases numbered 6, after V lost 10 bases and J lost 2 bases. The CDR3 totals 13 residues. Germline V gene data show CDR1 as WNHNN and CDR2 as SYGVQD (reference sequence). CDR3: CATGTTYTDTQYF. Written as DNA, the CDR3 is TGCGCCACCGGGACTACATACACAGATACGCAGTATTTT.

This chain connects TRBV12-5 to TRBJ2-4, with TRBD2 matching over 13 bases. Germline CDR1 LGHNT, CDR2 FRNRAP. The V and J ends lost 6 bases and 12 bases, in that order; junction bases with no gene match: 8. This CDR3 contains 14 residues. The CDR3 is CASGPGTSGASQYF. DNA for the CDR3: TGTGCTAGTGGCCCTGGGACTAGCGGGGCAAGTCAGTACTTC.

The chain recombines TRBV11-2 with TRBJ2-7; no clear D. V was shortened by 1 base and J by 3 bases, with 7 bases between the two germline ends. Germline-derived CDR1 and CDR2 are SGHAT and FQNNGV. The CDR3 is 13 residues long. CDR3: CASSLAALYEQYF. DNA for the CDR3: TGTGCCAGCAGCTTAGCTGCCCTCTACGAGCAGTACTTC. Based on the CDR3 plus reference TRBV11-2 and TRBJ2-7, the full variable domain is EAGVAQSPRYKIIEKRQSVAFWCNPISGHATLYWYQQILGQGPKLLIQFQNNGVVDDSQLPKDRFSAERLKGVDSTLKIQPAKLEDSAVYLCASSLAALYEQYFGPGTRLTVT.

V and J are TRBV19 and TRBJ1-1, with D possibly being TRBD1 (5 bases). In germline, CDR1 is LNHDA, CDR2 SQIVND (reference sequence). The CDR3 sequence is 16 residues long. The V and J ends lost 5 bases and 0 bases respectively, with 16 bases between them. The CDR3 DNA is TGTGCCAGTAGTGTTAGACAGAGATCCTTGAACACTGAAGCTTTCTTT. Translated, it gives CASSVRQRSLNTEAFF. The entire variable domain, with the rest obtained from reference TRBV19 and TRBJ1-1, is as follows: DGGITQSPKYLFRKEGQNVTLSCEQNLNHDAMYWYRQDPGQGLRLIYYSQIVNDFQKGDIAEGYSVSREKKESFPLTVTSAQKNPTAFYLCASSVRQRSLNTEAFFGQGTRLTVV.

There are many counts of this clonotype. This chain uses TRBV7-2 with TRBJ2-7; D tentatively fits TRBD1 or TRBD2 (5 bases each). Germline CDR1 is SGHTA and CDR2 is FQGNSA. V was trimmed by 3 bases and J by 3 bases, leaving 15 bases between them. The length of the CDR3 is 15 residues. The CDR3 reads CASSLYPGTVYEQYF. CDR3 bases: TGTGCCAGCAGCTTGTACCCCGGGACGGTCTACGAGCAGTACTTC.

This clonotype was counted between two and nine times. This sequence joins TRBV7-6 and TRBJ2-7; 8 bases are shared with TRBD1. The CDR3 has 15 residues. Per germline, CDR1 SGHVS and CDR2 FNYEAQ. The V gene end was trimmed by 8 bases and the J gene end by 0 bases; junction bases not matched to a gene: 9. The CDR3 sequence is CASGQGAGPSYEQYF. CDR3 sequence (DNA): TGTGCCAGCGGGCAGGGGGCTGGACCCTCCTACGAGCAGTACTTC.

This clonotype was counted at least ten times. V gene TRBV7-9 combines with J gene TRBJ2-2; D gene unclear. The CDR3 is 13 amino acids. Per the germline V gene, CDR1 is SEHNR and CDR2 is FQNEAQ (reference sequence). Trimming pared 3 bases from V and 5 bases from J, leaving 7 bases between. CDR3 amino acids: CASSLTLTGELFF. The CDR3 region has the DNA TGTGCCAGCAGCTTGACCCTAACCGGGGAGCTGTTTTTT.

The sample holds a few counts of this clonotype. This chain joins TRBV28 and TRBJ1-2; no clear D gene. The CDR3 is made up of 12 amino acids. Trimming took 4 bases from V and 4 from J, leaving 7 bases between them. Germline CDR1 and CDR2: MDHEN and SYDVKM. CDR3 in DNA: TGTGCCAGCAGTTCTTCAACCTATGGCTACACCTTC. Protein sequence: CASSSSTYGYTF.

This clonotype was counted many times. Sequence at one end of the junction differs from germline and may be a read error. The chain combines TRBV28 with TRBJ2-1, with TRBD1 identical over 7 bases. Germline values: CDR1 MDHEN, CDR2 SYDVKM. The CDR3 has 14 amino acids. The CDR3 here is CASSLTKMQGDMVF. The CDR3 bases are TGTGCCAGCAGTTTAACGAAGATGCAGGGGGATATGGTCTTC.

The CDR3 DNA sequence: TGCAGTGCCATCTCCCGGACAGGGGACTATGGCTACACCTTC. It is translated as CSAISRTGDYGYTF. V usage is TRBV20-1 and J usage is TRBJ1-2; 9 bases match TRBD1. V trimming: 6 bases; J trimming: 3 bases; junction bases outside the gene matches: 8. Germline loops: CDR1 DFQATT, CDR2 SNEGSKA (reference sequence). The CDR3 spans 14 residues.

This clonotype was seen only once. The chain links TRBV4-1 to TRBJ1-5; D unclear. Germline values: CDR1 MGHRA, CDR2 YSYEKL. Trimming left V 0 bases short and J 5 bases short, with 11 bases between. The CDR3 contains 15 residues. CDR3 residues: CASSQEANRDQPQHF. For the CDR3, the DNA is TGCGCCAGCAGCCAAGAAGCGAACAGAGATCAGCCCCAGCATTTT.

This clonotype was seen a handful of times. The gene calls are TRBV6-5 and TRBJ1-2, with D possibly TRBD1 on 5 matching bases. Germline CDR1 and CDR2: MNHEY and SVGAGI. There are 15 residues in the CDR3. Trimming stripped 0 bases from V and 2 bases from J, with 10 bases between. CDR3 bases: TGTGCCAGCAGTTACTCTAGGGACCTCAACTATGGCTACACCTTC. As protein: CASSYSRDLNYGYTF.

The chain carries TRBV4-1 and TRBJ2-4; 8 bases map to TRBD2. The CDR3 length is 16 residues. Germline trimming cut 4 bases from V and 8 bases from J; bases unmatched to any gene: 13. From germline, CDR1 is MGHRA and CDR2 YSYEKL. Written as DNA, the CDR3 is TGCGCCAGCAGCCTTACCCTATCCGGGGGGGAAGACATTCAGTACTTC. The encoded protein is CASSLTLSGGEDIQYF.

V usage is TRBV6-2 or TRBV6-3 and J usage is TRBJ1-1; TRBD1 matches at 9 bases. Losses at the gene ends were 4 bases for V and 6 bases for J; bases not matched to a gene: 21. Germline lookup yields CDR1 MNHEY and CDR2 SVGEGT. The CDR3 is made up of 19 amino acids. The DNA for the CDR3 is TGTGCCAGCAGTTGGGTTGGGACAGGGAGCCGTATTGGGGACTCTGAAGCTTTCTTT. It is translated as CASSWVGTGSRIGDSEAFF.

The genes are TRBV27 and TRBJ2-3, with TRBD2 matching 10 bases. This CDR3 is 17 amino acids long. Trimming took 6 bases from V and 5 from J; bases not matched to a gene: 14. Germline lookup yields CDR1 MNHEY and CDR2 SMNVEV (reference sequence). CDR3: CASSPGSGGAIGDTQYF. The DNA of the CDR3 is TGTGCCAGCAGCCCTGGAAGCGGGGGGGCGATTGGAGATACGCAGTATTTT.